The following is a T cell receptor beta chain sequence with its context. Its binding antigen is unknown. Base quality data are lacking; no much larger clone is found one base away. This entry comes from a study of blood T cell repertoires in COVID-19 (dated by TCRdb to the early 2020s). Study-level background: Samples covering the acute and convalescent phases of COVID-19 were provided by collaborators in the United States, Italy and Spain. The prospective study material was composed of cDNA or gDNA derived from T cells, B-cell-depleted T cells, or PBMCs. Samples came from the ongoing ImmuneRACE study (first 160 participants) plus 1,254 subjects from 6 global collaborators. The sample metadata nearly always contained a de-identified subject ID, COVID-19 status, age in years and sex. The repertoires were released in a freely available public database intended as a resource for research on the immune response to SARS-CoV-2. The dataset comprised deeply sampled blood TCRbeta repertoires from subjects exposed to, actively infected with, or recovered from COVID-19. Where HLA class I and class II types were available, the types were taken from metadata supplied by the sample provider, not from assay-based typing. The paper as a whole reports these results and caveats: How much clinical and demographic metadata was included differed by source and by participant, and the metadata was provided uncurated.

TCRbeta CDR3 regions were amplified from genomic DNA by means of the immunoSEQ Assay, a bias-controlled multiplex PCR. As for how the authors treated the data: The number of nucleated cells in each sample was estimated by amplification of reference gene primers within the assay. To quantify the absolute abundance of each unique TCRbeta CDR3 rearrangement, sequence reads were collapsed and filtered. Productive Simpson clonality was computed per sample as the square root of Simpson's diversity index over productive rearrangements. TCRdb took this table from immuneACCESS and kept in-frame rearrangements with V and J called. Such tables lack part of the clones; where checked against another copy, unresolved V genes explain under half of the gap, and the rest is unexplained. V, J and clone size derive from that table, while D and trimming were established from the DNA sequence. This sample lists 70,000 to 80,000 clones; roughly 82% were detected once. Roughly 13% of the sample goes to the ten largest clones.

Each collaborating institution followed its own protocols to collect whole blood in K2EDTA tubes. Collaborator samples were shipped for TCRbeta analysis as frozen whole blood, isolated PBMCs, or DNA extracted from either sample type. V and J lose 6 bases and 0 bases, and a span of 13 bases separates them. The CDR3, from cysteine to phenylalanine, totals 15 residues. CDR3 DNA is the only sequence kept; it has 45 bases, read in frame from the first base. The germline V gene (reference sequence) yields MNHNY for CDR1 and SVGAGI for CDR2. The specimen sequenced was peripheral blood. This sequence uses TRBV6-6 and TRBJ2-3, and the D gene may be TRBD2, 6 bases matching. This sequence originates from a woman aged 80 or older with acute or convalescent COVID-19. CDR3 protein: CASSRSGDSTDTQYF. The DNA sequence is given as TGTGCCAGCAGCCGATCGGGAGACAGCACAGATACGCAGTATTTT.